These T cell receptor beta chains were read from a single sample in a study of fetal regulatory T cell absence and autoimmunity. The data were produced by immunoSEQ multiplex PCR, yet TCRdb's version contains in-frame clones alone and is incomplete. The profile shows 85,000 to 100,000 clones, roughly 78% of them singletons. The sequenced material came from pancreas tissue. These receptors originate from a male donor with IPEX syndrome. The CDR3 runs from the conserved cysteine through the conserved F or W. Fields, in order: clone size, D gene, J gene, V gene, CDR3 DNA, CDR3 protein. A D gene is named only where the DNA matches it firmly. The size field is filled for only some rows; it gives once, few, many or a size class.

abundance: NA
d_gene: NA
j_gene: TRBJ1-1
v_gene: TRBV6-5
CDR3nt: TGTGCCAGCACCAAGGGCCGGAGAGCTTTCTTT
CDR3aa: CASTKGRRAFF

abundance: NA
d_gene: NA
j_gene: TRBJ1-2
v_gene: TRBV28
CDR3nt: TGTGCCAGCAGTTTTTTCCAGACCGACGGCTACACCTTC
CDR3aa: CASSFFQTDGYTF

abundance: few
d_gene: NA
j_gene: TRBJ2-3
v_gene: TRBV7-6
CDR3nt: TGTGCCAGCAGCTTTTTGGAAACAGATACGCAGTATTTT
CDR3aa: CASSFLETDTQYF

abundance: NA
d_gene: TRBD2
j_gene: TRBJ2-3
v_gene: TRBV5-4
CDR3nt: TGTGCCAGCAGCTTGGTAGCTAGCGGGCTTGATACGCAGTATTTT
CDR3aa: CASSLVASGLDTQYF

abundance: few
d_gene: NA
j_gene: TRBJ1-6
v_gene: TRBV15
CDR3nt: TGTGCCACCAGCAGAGTGCAGGATAATTCACCCCTCCACTTT
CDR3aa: CATSRVQDNSPLHF

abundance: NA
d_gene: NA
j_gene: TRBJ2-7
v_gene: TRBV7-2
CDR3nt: TGTGCCAGCAGCTTATTAAGTACGGGGCTTTCATACGAGCAGTACTTC
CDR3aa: CASSLLSTGLSYEQYF

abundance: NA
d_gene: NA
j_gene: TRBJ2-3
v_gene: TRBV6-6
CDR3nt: TGTGCCAGCAGCCGCCCCACAGATACGCAGTATTTT
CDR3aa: CASSRPTDTQYF

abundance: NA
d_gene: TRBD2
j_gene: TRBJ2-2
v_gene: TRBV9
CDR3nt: TGTGCCAGCAGCGTAGGGACTAGCGGGGGGAACACCGGGGAGCTGTTTTTT
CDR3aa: CASSVGTSGGNTGELFF

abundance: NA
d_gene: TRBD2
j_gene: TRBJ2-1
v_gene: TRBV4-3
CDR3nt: TGCGCCAGCAGCCAGGGGACTAGTGTGGACACTGAGCAGTTCTTC
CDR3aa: CASSQGTSVDTEQFF

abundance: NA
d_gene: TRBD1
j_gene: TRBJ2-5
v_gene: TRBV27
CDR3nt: TGTGCCAGCAGTTTATTCGGACAGGGGGCTTTAGAAGAGACCCAGTACTTC
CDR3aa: CASSLFGQGALEETQYF

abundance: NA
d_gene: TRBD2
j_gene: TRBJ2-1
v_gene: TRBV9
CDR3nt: TGTGCCAGCAGCTCAGCGGGACGACTAAACAATGAGCAGTTCTTC
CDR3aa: CASSSAGRLNNEQFF